The 24 T cell receptor beta chains given below trace back to one sample, sequenced in a study of T cells in Graves' hyperthyroidism and ophthalmopathy. RNA transcripts yielded amplified TCR beta CDR3 regions. The TCR CDR3 first-round RT-PCR relied on the HTBI primer set. TCRdb re-called the multiplex PCR reads through MiXCR, storing one row per CDR3 protein. The sample consists of fewer than 850,000 distinct CDR3 sequences, roughly 17% of them appearing once. The sequenced material came from blood. These receptors were taken from a man aged 50 or older with Graves' hyperthyroidism.

The J gene is TRBJ2-1, the V gene TRBV28; 10 nucleotides match TRBD1. The V segment lost 5 bases and the J segment 7 bases; nucleotides outside the gene matches: 5. CDR3 length equals 14 residues. Per germline, CDR1 MDHEN and CDR2 SYDVKM. In nucleotides, the CDR3 is TGTGCCAGCAGTATTCGGACAGGGGGGAATGAGCAGTTCTTC. Protein: CASSIRTGGNEQFF. The variable domain in full, with the rest retrieved from reference TRBV28 and TRBJ2-1, is DVKVTQSSRYLVKRTGEKVFLECVQDMDHENMFWYRQDPGLGLRLIYFSYDVKMKEKGDIPEGYSVSREKKERFSLILESASTNQTSMYLCASSIRTGGNEQFFGPGTRLTVL.

This rearrangement joins TRBV7-9 to TRBJ1-2, with TRBD1 identical over 10 bases. V shed 8 bases, J shed 2 bases, and the junction held 11 bases outside the gene matches. Germline assignment: CDR1 SEHNR and CDR2 FQNEAQ (reference sequence). This CDR3 has 16 amino acids. The CDR3 nucleotides are TGTGCCAGCGGCCATTTTCCGACAGGGGGCAACTATGGCTACACCTTC. Translating it yields CASGHFPTGGNYGYTF.

This sequence joins TRBV20-1 and TRBJ2-1, with D tentatively TRBD2 (5 bases). Germline V CDR1 and CDR2: DFQATT, SNEGSKA (reference sequence). The CDR3 has 12 residues. The germline V and J ends were trimmed by 6 bases and 7 bases, with 13 bases remaining between them. CDR3 DNA: TGCAGTGCCCCCGAGGACTGGAATGAGCAGTTCTTC. It encodes CSAPEDWNEQFF.

This clonotype has ten or more counts. The chain recombines TRBV13 with TRBJ1-6; D is perhaps TRBD1 (5 bases). Per the germline V gene, CDR1 is PRHDT and CDR2 is FYEKMQ (reference sequence). This CDR3 has 15 residues. Trimming removed 5 bases at V and 4 bases at J, with 12 bases between. Written as DNA, the CDR3 is TGTGCCAGCAGCCCGACGACAGTATATAATTCACCCCTCCACTTT. It specifies CASSPTTVYNSPLHF.

This clonotype was counted ten times or more. V is TRBV28 and J is TRBJ2-7, with 10 bases lining up with TRBD2. V lost 2 bases, J lost 0 bases, and 4 bases stayed unmatched. Germline assignment: CDR1 MDHEN and CDR2 SYDVKM. The CDR3 extends over 16 amino acids. This chain's CDR3 is CASSLAAGGDSYEQYF. CDR3 in DNA: TGTGCCAGCAGTTTAGCAGCGGGAGGGGACTCCTACGAGCAGTACTTC. Full variable domain (remainder filled in from reference TRBV28 and TRBJ2-7): DVKVTQSSRYLVKRTGEKVFLECVQDMDHENMFWYRQDPGLGLRLIYFSYDVKMKEKGDIPEGYSVSREKKERFSLILESASTNQTSMYLCASSLAAGGDSYEQYFGPGTRLTVT.

This clonotype was seen ten or more times. The V and J genes are TRBV28 and TRBJ1-1; D ambiguous. The CDR3 totals 16 residues. The V and J ends lost 5 bases and 2 bases respectively, with 18 bases between them. Germline V lookup: CDR1 MDHEN, CDR2 SYDVKM. The CDR3 loop is CASSPLQALPNTEAFF. The CDR3 bases are TGTGCCAGCAGTCCATTGCAGGCGCTCCCAAACACTGAAGCTTTCTTT.

This chain uses TRBV2 with TRBJ1-5, with 12 nucleotides matching TRBD1. The CDR3 loop spans 16 amino acids. Losses at the gene ends were 7 bases for V and 5 bases for J; bases not matched to a gene: 9. Germline CDR1 and CDR2: SNHLY and FYNNEI. CDR3 loop: CASTTLGDRGHQPQHF. The DNA of the CDR3 is TGTGCCAGCACCACGTTGGGGGACAGGGGGCATCAGCCCCAGCATTTT.

This chain joins TRBV20-1 and TRBJ1-1; D is perhaps TRBD1 (6 bases). Germline lookup yields CDR1 DFQATT and CDR2 SNEGSKA (reference sequence). The CDR3 covers 11 residues. The V and J ends lost 5 bases and 8 bases respectively, with 12 bases between them. CDR3 nucleotides: TGCAGTGCTCACAGGGTCCAGGAAGCTTTCTTT. It codes for CSAHRVQEAFF.

This clonotype occurred many times. This chain joins TRBV27 and TRBJ1-1; 7 bases map to TRBD1. This CDR3 comprises 15 residues. Unmatched junction bases numbered 9, after V lost 5 bases and J lost 3 bases. Germline V gene data show CDR1 as MNHEY and CDR2 as SMNVEV (reference sequence). CDR3 region: CASSSRDRLYTEAFF. CDR3 in DNA: TGTGCCAGCAGTAGCCGGGACAGACTATACACTGAAGCTTTCTTT.

The J gene is TRBJ2-3, the V gene TRBV7-6; D gene unclear. This CDR3 has 14 amino acids. CDR1 is SGHVS and CDR2 is FNYEAQ in the germline V gene. V was trimmed by 2 bases and J by 0 bases, leaving 6 bases between them. The CDR3 loop reads CASSLSFSTDTQYF. CDR3 coding DNA: TGTGCCAGCAGCTTATCCTTTAGCACAGATACGCAGTATTTT. The whole variable domain, filled in from reference TRBV7-6 and TRBJ2-3, reads GAGVSQSPRYKVTKRGQDVALRCDPISGHVSLYWYRQALGQGPEFLTYFNYEAQQDKSGLPNDRFSAERPEGSISTLTIQRTEQRDSAMYRCASSLSFSTDTQYFGPGTRLTVL.

This clonotype was seen at least ten times. The chain is built from TRBV11-2 and TRBJ2-7, with 7 bases matching TRBD1. The CDR3 is 14 residues long. Germline V gene data show CDR1 as SGHAT and CDR2 as FQNNGV. Losses at the gene ends were 4 bases for V and 3 bases for J; bases not matched to a gene: 6. The CDR3 bases are TGTGCCAGCAGCTCGCCGGGACAGTTCTACGAGCAGTACTTC. It codes for CASSSPGQFYEQYF.

This clonotype was counted only a few times. The chain carries TRBV30 and TRBJ2-2, with D unclear. V lost 2 bases and J 4 bases, leaving 8 bases between the germline ends. Per the germline V gene, CDR1 is GTSNPN and CDR2 is SVGIG (reference sequence). There are 13 residues in the CDR3. The chain's CDR3 is CAWSSSTTGELFF. DNA for the CDR3: TGTGCCTGGAGTAGTAGTACCACCGGGGAGCTGTTTTTT.

This clonotype was recorded a few times. The chain carries TRBV13 and TRBJ2-2; D is undetermined. V was shortened by 0 bases and J by 1 base, with 6 bases between the two germline ends. The length of the CDR3 is 15 residues. Germline V gene sequence: CDR1 PRHDT, CDR2 FYEKMQ (reference sequence). CDR3 in amino acids: CASSLGVRNTGELFF. The CDR3 coding sequence is TGTGCCAGCAGCTTAGGAGTTCGGAACACCGGGGAGCTGTTTTTT.

This clonotype was seen many times. This chain links TRBV11-1 with TRBJ2-1; perhaps TRBD2 as D (6 bases). Trimming removed 3 bases from V and 7 bases from J, with 13 bases in between. Germline CDR1 and CDR2: SGHAT and FQDESV (reference sequence). The length of the CDR3 is 14 residues. The CDR3 loop reads CASSLRRAWNEQFF. CDR3 nucleotide sequence: TGTGCCAGCAGCTTGAGGAGGGCCTGGAATGAGCAGTTCTTC.

The chain recombines TRBV29-1 with TRBJ2-3; 11 positions agree with TRBD2. Germline V gives CDR1 SQVTM, CDR2 ANQGSEA. CDR3 length: 14 residues. The V segment lost 7 bases and the J segment 6 bases; nucleotides outside the gene matches: 9. The CDR3 sequence is CSEGTSGSPDTQYF. The CDR3, as DNA: TGCAGCGAAGGGACTAGCGGTTCCCCGGATACGCAGTATTTT.

The V and J genes are TRBV20-1 and TRBJ1-2; D is perhaps TRBD1 (5 bases). Germline CDR1 is DFQATT and CDR2 is SNEGSKA (reference sequence). V dropped 4 bases and J dropped 0 bases, with 12 bases sitting between them. The CDR3 contains 14 residues. Here the CDR3 reads CSAMEGMANYGYTF. CDR3 sequence (DNA): TGCAGTGCTATGGAGGGGATGGCTAACTATGGCTACACCTTC.

This clonotype was seen many times. This chain joins TRBV24-1 and TRBJ1-2; D is unresolved. Germline V gene lookup returns CDR1 KGHDR and CDR2 SFDVKD. Trimming shortened V by 4 bases and J by 6 bases, and 11 bases separated the two germline ends. The CDR3 totals 13 residues. The CDR3 here is CATSEGGAHGYTF. The CDR3 nucleotides are TGTGCCACCAGTGAGGGAGGAGCTCATGGCTACACCTTC.

This clonotype was counted many times. V is TRBV27 and J is TRBJ2-7, with D uncertain. Trimming took 2 bases from V and 6 from J, leaving 17 bases between them. The length of the CDR3 is 15 residues. The germline CDR1 and CDR2 sequences are MNHEY and SMNVEV (reference sequence). CDR3 bases: TGTGCCAGCAGTTTAAATTGGGCCAGTTTCGGCGAGCAGTACTTC. Translation gives CASSLNWASFGEQYF.

This clonotype was counted at least ten times. The chain uses TRBV28 and TRBJ2-3; no clear D. V was clipped by 5 bases and J by 2 bases, with 14 bases between them. Looked up from germline, CDR1 is MDHEN and CDR2 is SYDVKM. The CDR3 sequence is 15 residues long. The CDR3 coding sequence is TGTGCCAGCAGTCAGCGCCGGGCGAACACAGATACGCAGTATTTT. Amino acid sequence: CASSQRRANTDTQYF.

This clonotype appeared many times. J is TRBJ2-3 and V is TRBV27; 12 bases line up with TRBD2. Germline assignment: CDR1 MNHEY and CDR2 SMNVEV (reference sequence). Trimming cost V 6 bases and J 1 base; bases outside gene matches: 5. The CDR3 spans 16 residues. The CDR3 spells CASSRLAGARTDTQYF. The DNA for the CDR3 is TGTGCCAGCAGCCGACTAGCGGGAGCCCGCACAGATACGCAGTATTTT.

The V gene is TRBV19, the J gene TRBJ2-1; D is undetermined. This CDR3 is built from 13 residues. The V gene's germline CDR1 is LNHDA and CDR2 SQIVND (reference sequence). Trimming removed 2 bases at V and 5 bases at J, with 7 bases between. CDR3 nucleotide sequence: TGTGCCAGTAGTATATTCCATGACAATGAGCAGTTCTTC. As protein: CASSIFHDNEQFF.

This clonotype was seen ten or more times. The genes are TRBV15 and TRBJ1-5; D is unresolved. CDR3 length: 15 amino acids. Trimming removed 3 bases at V and 6 bases at J, with 15 bases between. Germline V gives CDR1 LNHNV, CDR2 YYDKDF (reference sequence). CDR3 sequence: CATSSFRGPRQPQHF. The DNA for the CDR3 is TGTGCCACCAGCAGTTTCCGGGGTCCGCGTCAGCCCCAGCATTTT.

The chain has TRBV6-1 and TRBJ2-1; D uncertain. The V gene's germline CDR1 is MNHNS and CDR2 SASEGT. The CDR3 loop spans 15 amino acids. V dropped 5 bases and J dropped 6 bases, with 17 bases sitting between them. The CDR3 sequence: CASSIPTGYGNEQFF. In DNA form, the CDR3 reads TGTGCCAGCAGTATACCGACGGGTTACGGCAATGAGCAGTTCTTC.

The J gene is TRBJ1-4, the V gene TRBV6-1; TRBD1 might be the D (6 bases). The CDR3 is made up of 16 amino acids. Germline V gene sequence: CDR1 MNHNS, CDR2 SASEGT. V was pared by 5 bases and J by 4 bases, with 17 bases between. The CDR3: CASSPVATGDNEKLFF. Written as DNA, the CDR3 is TGTGCCAGCAGTCCGGTTGCGACAGGCGATAATGAAAAACTGTTTTTT.